The 21 T cell receptor beta chains listed next were all sequenced from one sample in a study of a mutant IDH1 vaccine in newly diagnosed glioma. Measured with immunoSEQ multiplex PCR; TCRdb has only the in-frame clones, and not every one. Among 23,000 or so clones listed, about three quarters were seen once. For these receptors, no antigen is known. Time point given: week 5, during vaccination. Vaccine doses each comprised 300 ug of mutant IDH1 20-mer peptide, with topical imiquimod. The material was PBMCs, obtained from a glioma patient whose treatment included an IDH1 peptide vaccine. The source is a middle-aged man with glioma.

V and J are TRBV6-5 and TRBJ2-7; 10 bases are shared with TRBD2. The CDR3 has 15 residues. Trimming at V came to 0 bases and at J to 7 bases, leaving 6 bases not matched to a gene. Germline lookup yields CDR1 MNHEY and CDR2 SVGAGI. The CDR3 DNA reads as TGTGCCAGCAGTTACTCTCTAGCGGGAGAAAGGGAGCAGTACTTC. This encodes CASSYSLAGEREQYF.

This chain connects TRBV5-1 to TRBJ2-5; D perhaps matches TRBD2 (7 bases). Deletions cut 4 bases from V and 2 bases from J, with 21 bases between. The germline CDR1 and CDR2 sequences are SGHRS and YFSETQ. The CDR3 extends over 17 amino acids. CDR3 loop: CASSPHGGREIQETQYF. CDR3 DNA sequence: TGCGCCAGCAGCCCTCACGGGGGGCGGGAGATACAAGAGACCCAGTACTTC.

The chain carries TRBV5-1 and TRBJ2-6; perhaps TRBD2 as D (5 bases). The germline gives CDR1 SGHRS, CDR2 YFSETQ. There are 19 residues in the CDR3. The V and J ends lost 7 bases and 0 bases respectively, with 23 bases between them. CDR3 nucleotide sequence: TGCGCCAGCTCCGGGGTGAGCCAATCTATCCTCTCTGGGGCCAACGTCCTGACTTTC. This codes for CASSGVSQSILSGANVLTF.

The V and J genes are TRBV5-4 and TRBJ1-2; the match to TRBD1 covers 10 bases. J lost 2 bases, V lost 3 bases, and 4 bases had no gene match. CDR1 SGHNT and CDR2 YYREEE come from the germline V gene (reference sequence). CDR3 length: 15 residues. The chain's CDR3 is CASSWDRGQNYGYTF. The DNA of the CDR3 is TGTGCCAGCAGCTGGGACAGGGGACAAAACTATGGCTACACCTTC. The full variable domain, rest sourced from reference TRBV5-4 and TRBJ1-2, is ETGVTQSPTHLIKTRGQQVTLRCSSQSGHNTVSWYQQALGQGPQFIFQYYREEENGRGNFPPRFSGLQFPNYSSELNVNALELDDSALYLCASSWDRGQNYGYTFGSGTRLTVV.

There are a few counts of this clone. The chain links TRBV29-1 to TRBJ2-6; 7 bases are shared with TRBD1. CDR3 length equals 15 residues. The ends lost 7 bases at V and 2 bases at J; junction bases unmatched: 8. Looked up from germline, CDR1 is SQVTM and CDR2 is ANQGSEA. CDR3 DNA: TGCAGCGCTGAGACAGGGCTTACTGGGGCCAACGTCCTGACTTTC. This codes for CSAETGLTGANVLTF.

J is TRBJ1-2 and V is TRBV9; D call uncertain. Germline CDR1 is SGDLS and CDR2 is YYNGEE. The CDR3 contains 16 residues. V lost 1 base to trimming and J lost 1 base, with 14 bases between them. The CDR3 loop reads CASSVRQKKVNYGYTF. The CDR3 DNA is TGTGCCAGCAGCGTAAGGCAGAAGAAAGTTAACTATGGCTACACCTTC.

This clone appeared a few times. The chain combines TRBV13 with TRBJ1-5, with D uncertain. The germline V and J ends were trimmed by 5 bases and 4 bases, with 9 bases remaining between them. The CDR3 runs to 13 residues. The germline V gene has CDR1 PRHDT and CDR2 FYEKMQ (reference sequence). This CDR3 reads CASSPGRNQPQHF. In DNA, the CDR3 is TGTGCCAGCAGCCCGGGTCGGAATCAGCCCCAGCATTTT.

This clone was seen more than once but under ten times. This chain joins TRBV7-8 and TRBJ2-1; D may be TRBD1 (6 bases). V lost 5 bases, J lost 7 bases, and 15 bases lay in between. CDR1 is SGHVS and CDR2 is FQNEAQ in the germline V gene. CDR3 length: 14 residues. The CDR3 sequence is CASSTPDRSNEQFF. Written as DNA, the CDR3 is TGTGCCAGCAGCACCCCTGACAGGTCAAATGAGCAGTTCTTC.

The chain's CDR3 is CASIVGGNNYGYTF. CDR3 bases: TGTGCCAGCATTGTCGGGGGGAACAACTATGGCTACACCTTC. This rearrangement joins TRBV6-1 to TRBJ1-2; D may be TRBD1 (5 bases). The CDR3 runs to 14 residues. Germline values: CDR1 MNHNS, CDR2 SASEGT. Trimming left V 7 bases short and J 2 bases short, with 14 bases between.

The J gene is TRBJ2-2, the V gene TRBV7-9; D gene ambiguous. The CDR3 consists of 17 residues. With 5 bases removed from V and 6 bases from J, the gap between germline ends came to 22 bases. The V gene's germline CDR1 is SEHNR and CDR2 FQNEAQ (reference sequence). In DNA form, the CDR3 reads TGTGCCAGCAGCCCTCTCACAGACCACAGAAAGTCCGGGGAGCTGTTTTTT. It encodes CASSPLTDHRKSGELFF.

This chain links TRBV5-5 with TRBJ1-4, with D hard to call. The CDR3 consists of 14 residues. Germline V gene sequence: CDR1 SGHKS, CDR2 YYEKEE (reference sequence). Trimming left V 4 bases short and J 4 bases short, with 11 bases between. The CDR3 bases are TGTGCCAGCAGCCCCCGAGTGGATAATGAAAAACTGTTTTTT. It is translated as CASSPRVDNEKLFF.

The rearrangement uses TRBV5-4 and TRBJ2-7, with 10 positions matching TRBD2. Germline lookup yields CDR1 SGHNT and CDR2 YYREEE (reference sequence). This CDR3 spans 14 amino acids. V lost 4 bases to trimming and J lost 7 bases; unmatched junction nucleotides: 8. The CDR3 region is CASSPTSGTKEQYF. The CDR3 DNA follows: TGTGCCAGCAGCCCCACTAGCGGGACCAAGGAGCAGTACTTC.

V is TRBV5-1 and J is TRBJ1-2, with D perhaps matching TRBD1 (6 bases). Per germline, CDR1 SGHRS and CDR2 YFSETQ. The ends were cut back, 0 bases at V and 6 bases at J, with 12 bases in the middle. The CDR3 extends over 14 amino acids. Written as DNA, the CDR3 is TGCGCCAGCAGCTTGGCAGGGGAGAAGAATGGCTACACCTTC. Translating gives CASSLAGEKNGYTF.

V and J are TRBV5-6 and TRBJ1-1; the D is unclear. CDR1 and CDR2 (germline): SGHDT, YYEEEE. V lost 2 bases and J lost 4, with 12 bases in between. This CDR3 spans 14 amino acids. CDR3 nucleotides: TGTGCCAGCAGCTTAACCCATATCGCCACTGAAGCTTTCTTT. It is translated as CASSLTHIATEAFF.

The V and J genes are TRBV25-1 and TRBJ1-3; 10 bases match TRBD1. CDR3 length: 17 residues. With V trimmed by 4 bases and J by 0 bases, 6 bases remained unmatched. Germline V gene data show CDR1 as MGHDK and CDR2 as SYGVNS. CDR3 in amino acids: CASSGGQGKVSGNTIYF. CDR3 DNA: TGTGCCAGCAGTGGGGGACAGGGGAAGGTCTCTGGAAACACCATATATTTT.

The chain recombines TRBV18 with TRBJ2-1; 10 bases agree with TRBD2. This CDR3 has 15 amino acids. The germline CDR1 and CDR2 sequences are KGHSH and LQKENI. Losses at the gene ends were 3 bases for V and 7 bases for J; bases not matched to a gene: 6. The CDR3 region is CASSPGSGRLNEQFF. CDR3 nucleotides: TGTGCCAGCTCACCTGGTAGCGGGAGGTTGAATGAGCAGTTCTTC.

This clone was recorded once. The chain recombines TRBV11-2 with TRBJ2-7; D ambiguous. Germline loops: CDR1 SGHAT, CDR2 FQNNGV. V lost 0 bases to trimming and J lost 0 bases, with 9 bases between them. The length of the CDR3 is 15 residues. The CDR3 sequence is CASSLDLRSSYEQYV. The CDR3 coding sequence is TGTGCCAGCAGCTTAGATCTGAGGAGCTCCTACGAGCAGTACGTC.

This chain links TRBV6-1 with TRBJ1-1; D is unresolved. The CDR3 spans 13 residues. V gave up 3 bases and J gave up 3 bases, with 8 bases separating them. Germline assignment: CDR1 MNHNS and CDR2 SASEGT. This CDR3 reads CASSDQIHTEAFF. The CDR3 DNA sequence: TGTGCCAGCAGTGACCAGATACACACTGAAGCTTTCTTT.

This clone is deemed medium-sized. J is TRBJ2-5 and V is TRBV5-6; D is perhaps TRBD1 (6 bases). This CDR3 has 15 amino acids. V lost 4 bases and J lost 0, with 13 bases in between. CDR1 and CDR2 (germline): SGHDT, YYEEEE. The chain's CDR3 is CASSPGQLYQETQYF. The DNA of the CDR3 is TGTGCCAGCAGCCCCGGACAGCTGTACCAAGAGACCCAGTACTTC.

This sequence joins TRBV11-3 and TRBJ2-1; D gene uncertain. Germline V gene lookup returns CDR1 SGHNT and CDR2 YENEEA. The CDR3 is 13 amino acids. V lost 5 bases and J 7 bases, leaving 12 bases between the germline ends. The CDR3 sequence is CASSPTTRNEQFF. The CDR3 nucleotides read TGTGCCAGCAGCCCCACAACCCGGAATGAGCAGTTCTTC.

The gene calls are TRBV5-1 and TRBJ2-7; 13 bases fit TRBD2. This CDR3 has 17 residues. V was pared by 0 bases and J by 5 bases, with 8 bases of the junction left unmatched. Germline loops: CDR1 SGHRS, CDR2 YFSETQ. This CDR3 is CASSLVQAGTSGNEQYF. The CDR3 DNA reads TGCGCCAGCAGCTTGGTACAGGCGGGGACTAGCGGGAACGAGCAGTACTTC.